Following are 29 T cell receptor beta chains from one sample sequenced in a study of T cell changes during pregnancy in multiple sclerosis. Sequencing was performed with immunoSEQ multiplex PCR; in TCRdb, only in-frame clones are kept and a portion is missing. The sample shows about 66,000 clones, 75% to 95% of them seen only once. The sample consisted of CD8+ T cells from peripheral blood mononuclear cells, taken before pregnancy. The source is a female donor with multiple sclerosis, enrolled in a pregnancy study.

This clone was found once. The chain combines TRBV7-9 with TRBJ1-2; D is perhaps TRBD1 (6 bases). CDR3 length: 14 residues. Trimming left V 3 bases short and J 8 bases short, with 16 bases between. Looked up from germline, CDR1 is SEHNR and CDR2 is FQNEAQ (reference sequence). The CDR3 here is CASSLTGSHLGYTF. CDR3 DNA sequence: TGTGCCAGCAGCTTGACAGGTTCTCACCTAGGCTACACCTTC.

This chain uses TRBV9 with TRBJ2-7, with 7 bases matching TRBD2. V dropped 1 base and J dropped 6; count of bases not matched to a gene: 10. The germline V gene encodes CDR1 SGDLS and CDR2 YYNGEE. CDR3 length: 15 amino acids. The CDR3 region has the DNA TGTGCCAGCAGCGTACATGGGGGGGAGTGGCCCGAGCAGTACTTC. Residues: CASSVHGGEWPEQYF.

V gene TRBV30 combines with J gene TRBJ2-2; 8 bases align to TRBD1. V shed 3 bases, J shed 5 bases, and the junction held 5 bases outside the gene matches. CDR3 length: 14 amino acids. Germline CDR1 reads GTSNPN; CDR2 reads SVGIG (reference sequence). Here the CDR3 DNA reads TGTGCCTGGAGGCAGGGGGCGTATACCGGGGAGCTGTTTTTT. It is translated as CAWRQGAYTGELFF.

The gene calls are TRBV9 and TRBJ2-3; 8 bases fit TRBD1. Germline loops: CDR1 SGDLS, CDR2 YYNGEE. The CDR3 runs 15 residues. The V segment lost 6 bases and the J segment 2 bases; nucleotides outside the gene matches: 8. CDR3: CASTIQGDLTDTQYF. CDR3 DNA sequence: TGTGCCAGCACCATACAGGGGGACCTCACAGATACGCAGTATTTT.

The genes are TRBV13 and TRBJ2-5, with 7 bases fitting TRBD2. Germline assignment: CDR1 PRHDT and CDR2 FYEKMQ (reference sequence). Losses at the gene ends were 0 bases for V and 1 base for J; bases not matched to a gene: 5. The CDR3 is 16 residues long. The CDR3 spells CASSLGVGGSQETQYF. CDR3 bases: TGTGCCAGCAGCTTAGGGGTCGGGGGGTCCCAAGAGACCCAGTACTTC.

The rearrangement uses TRBV6-5 and TRBJ2-3; perhaps TRBD2 as D (6 bases). Trimming stripped 2 bases from V and 0 bases from J, with 9 bases between. In germline, CDR1 is MNHEY, CDR2 SVGAGI. This CDR3 has 15 residues. CDR3 residues: CASSYGEASTDTQYF. DNA for the CDR3: TGTGCCAGCAGTTACGGGGAGGCTAGCACAGATACGCAGTATTTT.

The chain recombines TRBV7-9 with TRBJ1-1; 9 bases map to TRBD1. Unmatched junction bases numbered 9, after V lost 6 bases and J lost 4 bases. The V gene's germline CDR1 is SEHNR and CDR2 FQNEAQ (reference sequence). CDR3 length equals 15 residues. CDR3 sequence (DNA): TGTGCCAGCAGAAGGACAGGGGAATTGATCACTGAAGCTTTCTTT. Its translation is CASRRTGELITEAFF.

A few counts support this clone. This chain uses TRBV15 with TRBJ2-3; 7 nucleotides match TRBD1. CDR3 size: 16 residues. V trimming: 0 bases; J trimming: 4 bases; junction bases outside the gene matches: 7. The V gene's germline CDR1 is LNHNV and CDR2 YYDKDF (reference sequence). The CDR3 coding sequence is TGTGCCACCAGCAGAGACCGTAGAGGGGGCGCAGATACGCAGTATTTT. Its protein product is CATSRDRRGGADTQYF.

A few counts support this clone. The chain carries TRBV10-3 and TRBJ2-1, with 9 bases identical to TRBD2. V gave up 8 bases and J gave up 4 bases; unmatched junction bases: 6. The germline CDR1 and CDR2 sequences are ENHRY and SYGVKD. There are 14 residues in the CDR3. CDR3 loop: CAIGSGGAYNEQFF. The CDR3 DNA reads as TGTGCCATCGGTAGCGGGGGCGCTTACAATGAGCAGTTCTTC.

The chain joins TRBV13 to TRBJ1-2; 11 nucleotides agree with TRBD1. This CDR3 region has 14 residues. The ends lost 4 bases at V and 4 bases at J; junction bases unmatched: 2. The germline gives CDR1 PRHDT, CDR2 FYEKMQ (reference sequence). CDR3 protein: CASSSGTGGYGYTF. The CDR3, as DNA: TGTGCCAGCAGCTCCGGGACAGGGGGCTATGGCTACACCTTC.

In its sample, this clone was seen once. The CDR3 DNA sequence: TGTGCCAGCAGCCAAGGGGCGAACGAGCAGTACTTC. Translated, it gives CASSQGANEQYF. The gene calls are TRBV14 and TRBJ2-7; D is unresolved. The germline V gene encodes CDR1 SGHDN and CDR2 FVKESK. The CDR3 loop spans 12 amino acids. V was clipped by 1 base and J by 5 bases, with 6 bases between them. Together with reference TRBV14 and TRBJ2-7, the CDR3 gives the full variable domain: EAGVTQFPSHSVIEKGQTVTLRCDPISGHDNLYWYRRVMGKEIKFLLHFVKESKQDESGMPNNRFLAERTGGTYSTLKVQPAELEDSGVYFCASSQGANEQYFGPGTRLTVT.

The chain has TRBV11-3 and TRBJ2-1; TRBD2 matches 13 bases. Trimming removed 5 bases from V and 15 bases from J; junction bases left unmatched: 10. This CDR3 is built from 14 residues. In germline, CDR1 is SGHNT, CDR2 YENEEA. The CDR3 nucleotides are TGTGCCAGCAGCACCGGACTAGCGGGGGCCCCGTGGTTCTTC. Translation gives CASSTGLAGAPWFF.

The rearrangement uses TRBV7-9 and TRBJ2-3; the match to TRBD1 covers 8 bases. V shed 5 bases and J 2 bases; nucleotides not matched to a gene: 12. CDR1 and CDR2 from the germline V gene are SEHNR and FQNEAQ (reference sequence). This CDR3 contains 17 residues. The CDR3 DNA reads as TGTGCCAGCAGCCAACCCCCGGACAGGGCGCCCACAGATACGCAGTATTTT. It is translated as CASSQPPDRAPTDTQYF.

The CDR3 nucleotides read TGTGCCAGCAGCTTAGCCGGGTCTCAGCCCCAGCATTTT. Amino acid sequence: CASSLAGSQPQHF. V is TRBV13 and J is TRBJ1-5; D gene ambiguous. Germline CDR1 reads PRHDT; CDR2 reads FYEKMQ (reference sequence). The CDR3 consists of 13 residues. Trimming took 1 base from V and 6 from J, leaving 7 bases between them.

The sample holds one count of this clone. This chain connects TRBV4-1 to TRBJ2-1; 7 nucleotides agree with TRBD2. The CDR3 loop spans 15 amino acids. Trimming at V came to 4 bases and at J to 8 bases, leaving 11 bases not matched to a gene. Germline assignment: CDR1 MGHRA and CDR2 YSYEKL. This CDR3 reads CASSPGLTAGDEQFF. The DNA for the CDR3 is TGCGCCAGCAGCCCGGGACTGACCGCGGGGGATGAGCAGTTCTTC.

The chain combines TRBV9 with TRBJ2-1; tentatively, D is TRBD1 (5 bases). The germline V gene encodes CDR1 SGDLS and CDR2 YYNGEE. The germline V and J ends were trimmed by 3 bases and 5 bases, with 6 bases remaining between them. The CDR3 length is 12 residues. The CDR3 sequence: CASSETDNEQFF. The CDR3 region has the DNA TGTGCCAGCAGCGAGACAGACAATGAGCAGTTCTTC.

The chain uses TRBV15 and TRBJ1-1; perhaps TRBD1 as D (6 bases). The CDR3 spans 13 residues. V was cut by 6 bases and J by 8 bases, with 16 bases left in between. Germline V CDR1 and CDR2: LNHNV, YYDKDF (reference sequence). DNA for the CDR3: TGTGCCACCAGGTCAACAGGGAGCAAGGAAGCTTTCTTT. Its protein is CATRSTGSKEAFF.

The rearrangement uses TRBV6-5 and TRBJ1-1; 9 bases are shared with TRBD1. Germline-derived CDR1 and CDR2 are MNHEY and SVGAGI. The CDR3 consists of 15 residues. Trimming took 5 bases from V and 4 from J; bases not matched to a gene: 8. The CDR3 DNA is TGTGCCAGCAGTCCCCCCGACAGGGGGGGCACTGAAGCTTTCTTT. This sequence encodes CASSPPDRGGTEAFF.

This chain uses TRBV10-3 with TRBJ2-1, with TRBD2 matching 8 bases. The CDR3 totals 13 residues. Germline V gives CDR1 ENHRY, CDR2 SYGVKD. V gave up 11 bases and J gave up 3 bases; unmatched junction bases: 6. The CDR3 nucleotides read TGTGCCTCCGGGGGGGCCCTCTACAATGAGCAGTTCTTC. Amino acids: CASGGALYNEQFF.

The CDR3 coding sequence is TGTGCCAGCAGTGGGACAGTCCTATACGAGCAGTACTTC. Translated, it gives CASSGTVLYEQYF. The chain combines TRBV2 with TRBJ2-7, with D possibly being TRBD1 (6 bases). V gave up 4 bases and J gave up 4 bases, with 11 bases separating them. The CDR3 length is 13 residues. Germline V gene lookup returns CDR1 SNHLY and CDR2 FYNNEI.

The chain joins TRBV2 to TRBJ2-2, with TRBD1 matching 10 bases. V lost 7 bases, J lost 6 bases, and 8 bases stayed unmatched. Looked up from germline, CDR1 is SNHLY and CDR2 is FYNNEI. This CDR3 comprises 15 residues. The CDR3 is CASTPVTGGSGELFF. The CDR3 nucleotides are TGTGCCAGCACCCCCGTGACAGGGGGCTCCGGGGAGCTGTTTTTT.

This chain joins TRBV27 and TRBJ1-1, with no clear D. V lost 4 bases to trimming and J lost 4 bases, with 13 bases between them. There are 14 residues in the CDR3. Germline assignment: CDR1 MNHEY and CDR2 SMNVEV (reference sequence). CDR3 in amino acids: CASSWYEWSTEAFF. The DNA of the CDR3 is TGTGCCAGCAGTTGGTATGAGTGGAGCACTGAAGCTTTCTTT.

This clone was seen once. The chain couples TRBV13 to TRBJ2-3; the match to TRBD2 covers 7 bases. The CDR3 has 15 amino acids. Germline V lookup: CDR1 PRHDT, CDR2 FYEKMQ (reference sequence). The V segment lost 4 bases and the J segment 1 base; nucleotides outside the gene matches: 5. The CDR3 DNA sequence: TGTGCCAGCAGCTCTGAGCGGGGTGGCACAGATACGCAGTATTTT. Its translation: CASSSERGGTDTQYF. Looking up the rest from reference TRBV13 and TRBJ2-3 gives the full variable domain: AAGVIQSPRHLIKEKRETATLKCYPIPRHDTVYWYQQGPGQDPQFLISFYEKMQSDKGSIPDRFSAQQFSDYHSELNMSSLELGDSALYFCASSSERGGTDTQYFGPGTRLTVL.

This clone was counted only a few times. A read error may produce the germline difference seen at one junction end. The chain recombines TRBV7-7 with TRBJ2-2; TRBD1 matches 7 bases. Germline values: CDR1 SSHAT, CDR2 FNYEAQ (reference sequence). The CDR3 totals 16 residues. Here the CDR3 DNA reads TGTGCTAGCAGCTTAGTGTCACAGGGGCCCACCGGGGAGCTGTTTTTT. Protein sequence: CASSLVSQGPTGELFF.

In this sample, this clone turned up once. This chain uses TRBV19 with TRBJ1-6, with a tentative D call TRBD1 (5 bases). The germline V gene encodes CDR1 LNHDA and CDR2 SQIVND (reference sequence). CDR3 size: 12 residues. The V and J ends lost 8 bases and 9 bases respectively, with 11 bases between them. The CDR3 loop is CASRGMGSPLHF. The CDR3 DNA follows: TGTGCCAGTCGGGGGATGGGTTCACCCCTCCACTTT.

The chain is built from TRBV2 and TRBJ2-7; 8 bases match TRBD1. The V and J ends lost 6 bases and 4 bases, in that order; junction bases with no gene match: 5. This CDR3 spans 13 amino acids. The V gene's germline CDR1 is SNHLY and CDR2 FYNNEI. The CDR3 DNA reads as TGTGCCAGCAGCTGGACAGGGAATTACGAGCAGTACTTC. It translates to CASSWTGNYEQYF.

Concerning this clone: The junction differs from germline at one of its ends, possibly a read error. The V and J genes are TRBV29-1 and TRBJ2-1; 10 nucleotides agree with TRBD1. Germline CDR1 is SQVTM and CDR2 is ANQGSEA. This CDR3 comprises 13 residues. The CDR3 sequence: CSVEGQGVNEQFF. CDR3 sequence (DNA): TGCAGCGTAGAAGGACAGGGGGTAAATGAGCAGTTCTTC.

This clone turned up a few times. The chain couples TRBV6-1 to TRBJ1-2, with 9 bases lining up with TRBD1. The germline CDR1 and CDR2 sequences are MNHNS and SASEGT. This CDR3 contains 13 residues. V shed 7 bases and J 7 bases; nucleotides not matched to a gene: 7. In DNA, the CDR3 is TGTGCCAGCACACAACAGGGGGCGGGTGGCTACACCTTC. Protein product: CASTQQGAGGYTF.

The V and J genes are TRBV9 and TRBJ1-1; 7 nucleotides align to TRBD1. Germline V CDR1 and CDR2: SGDLS, YYNGEE. V lost 7 bases, J lost 3 bases, and 6 bases stayed unmatched. CDR3 length: 13 amino acids. CDR3 sequence reads: CASGLGTDTEAFF. CDR3 sequence (DNA): TGTGCCAGCGGCCTCGGGACAGACACTGAAGCTTTCTTT.